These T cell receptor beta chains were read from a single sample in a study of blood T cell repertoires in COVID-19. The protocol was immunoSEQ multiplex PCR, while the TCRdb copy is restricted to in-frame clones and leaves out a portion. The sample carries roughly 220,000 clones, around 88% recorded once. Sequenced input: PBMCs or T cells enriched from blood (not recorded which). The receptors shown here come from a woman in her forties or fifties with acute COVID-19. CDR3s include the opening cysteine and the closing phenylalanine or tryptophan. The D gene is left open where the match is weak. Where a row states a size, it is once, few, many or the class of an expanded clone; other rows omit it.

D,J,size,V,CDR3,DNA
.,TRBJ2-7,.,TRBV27,CASKSGRRSYEQYF,TGTGCCAGCAAGTCGGGGAGACGCTCCTACGAGCAGTACTTC
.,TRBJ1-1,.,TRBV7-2,CASSLTGYGTEAFF,TGTGCCAGCAGCTTAACAGGGTATGGCACTGAAGCTTTCTTT
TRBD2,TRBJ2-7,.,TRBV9,CASSVVPSGALGEQYF,TGTGCCAGCAGCGTAGTTCCTAGCGGGGCCCTTGGCGAGCAGTACTTC
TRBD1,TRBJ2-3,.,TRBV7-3,CASSLGQVTDTQYF,TGTGCCAGCAGCTTAGGACAGGTCACAGATACGCAGTATTTT
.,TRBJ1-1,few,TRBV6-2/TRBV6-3,CASSSMTGLNTEAFF,TGTGCCAGCAGTTCAATGACAGGTTTGAACACTGAAGCTTTCTTT
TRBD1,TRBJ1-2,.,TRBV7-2,CASSLGEWETGAGYTF,TGTGCCAGCAGCTTAGGGGAGTGGGAGACAGGGGCCGGCTACACCTTC
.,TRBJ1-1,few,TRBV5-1,CASSLRLGGEAFF,TGCGCCAGCAGCTTAAGACTAGGTGGTGAAGCTTTCTTT
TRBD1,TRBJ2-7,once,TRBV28,CASSLPQDRGPEQYF,TGTGCCAGCAGTCTCCCTCAGGACAGGGGGCCCGAGCAGTACTTC
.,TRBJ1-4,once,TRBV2,CASSRRSRDEKLFF,TGTGCCAGCAGTAGGCGGTCCAGGGATGAAAAACTGTTTTTT
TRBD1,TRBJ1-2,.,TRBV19,CASKGTGGPDNYGYTF,TGTGCCAGTAAAGGGACAGGGGGACCAGATAACTATGGCTACACCTTC
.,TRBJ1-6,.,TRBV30,CAWSLPQQVTNSPLHF,TGTGCCTGGAGTCTACCCCAACAGGTAACAAATTCACCCCTCCACTTT
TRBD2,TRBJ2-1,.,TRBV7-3,CASSRGSGSDNEQFF,TGTGCCAGCAGTCGAGGTAGCGGGAGTGATAATGAGCAGTTCTTC
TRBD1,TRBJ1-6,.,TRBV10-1,CAPWTGACSPLHF,TGCGCCCCATGGACAGGGGCCTGCTCACCCCTCCACTTT
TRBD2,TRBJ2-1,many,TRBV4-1,CASSQDLRTSRLNNEQFF,TGCGCCAGCAGCCAAGATCTCAGGACTAGCCGTCTTAATAATGAGCAGTTCTTC
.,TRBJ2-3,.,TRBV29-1,CSVRQVGGDTQYF,TGCAGCGTAAGACAGGTTGGGGGAGATACGCAGTATTTT
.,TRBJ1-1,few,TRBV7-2,CASSLEGAGTEAFF,TGTGCCAGCAGCTTGGAGGGCGCGGGCACTGAAGCTTTCTTT
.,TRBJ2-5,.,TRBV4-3,CASSQDWLDVETQYF,TGCGCCAGCAGCCAAGATTGGCTAGATGTGGAGACCCAGTACTTC
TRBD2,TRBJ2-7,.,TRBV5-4,CASSSRTSGALAPYEQYF,TGTGCCAGCAGCTCCAGGACTAGCGGAGCCTTAGCCCCTTACGAGCAGTACTTC
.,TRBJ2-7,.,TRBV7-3,CASSLGPAIEQYF,TGTGCCAGCAGCTTGGGCCCGGCGATCGAGCAGTACTTC
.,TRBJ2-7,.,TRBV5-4,CSWGGEQYF,TGCTCTTGGGGCGGCGAGCAGTACTTC
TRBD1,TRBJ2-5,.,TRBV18,CASSPLTGAGETQYF,TGTGCCAGCTCACCACTGACAGGGGCAGGGGAGACCCAGTACTTC
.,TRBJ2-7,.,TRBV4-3,CASSQVHGASYEQYF,TGCGCCAGCAGCCAAGTACATGGGGCGTCCTACGAGCAGTACTTC
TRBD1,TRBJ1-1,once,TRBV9,CASSVVSRTGGEAFF,TGTGCCAGCAGCGTAGTGTCCAGGACAGGGGGTGAAGCTTTCTTT
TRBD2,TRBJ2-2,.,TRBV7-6,CASSLGGGVNTGELFF,TGTGCCAGCAGCTTAGGGGGAGGGGTGAACACCGGGGAGCTGTTTTTT
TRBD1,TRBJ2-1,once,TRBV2,CASRRTGGIDEQFF,TGTGCCAGCAGAAGGACAGGGGGCATCGATGAGCAGTTCTTC
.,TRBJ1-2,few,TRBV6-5,CASSYSYRDGYTF,TGTGCCAGCAGTTACTCGTACAGGGATGGCTACACCTTC
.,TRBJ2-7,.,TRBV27,CASSLSGVAYEQYF,TGTGCCAGCAGTCTATCGGGAGTAGCCTACGAGCAGTACTTC
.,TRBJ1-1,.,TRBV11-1,CASSFGRNTEAFF,TGTGCCAGCAGCTTCGGGAGGAACACTGAAGCTTTCTTT
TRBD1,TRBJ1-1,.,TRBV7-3,CASSLDRDVGEAFF,TGTGCCAGCAGCTTGGACAGGGATGTGGGTGAAGCTTTCTTT
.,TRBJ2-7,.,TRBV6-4,CASSPTGSGAFGQYF,TGTGCCAGCAGCCCCACAGGGTCCGGCGCCTTCGGGCAGTACTTC
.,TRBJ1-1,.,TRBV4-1,CASSQLLTPSAEAFF,TGCGCCAGCAGCCAACTGCTGACACCGTCGGCTGAAGCTTTCTTT
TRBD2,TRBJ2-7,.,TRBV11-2,CASSSTLAGRPYEQYF,TGTGCCAGCAGCTCAACTCTAGCGGGAAGACCCTACGAGCAGTACTTC
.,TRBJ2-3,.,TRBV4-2,CASSQEQGTDTQYF,TGTGCCAGCAGCCAAGAACAGGGCACAGATACGCAGTATTTT
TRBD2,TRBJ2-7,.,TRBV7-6,CASTQLAGAYEQYF,TGTGCCAGCACCCAACTAGCGGGAGCCTACGAGCAGTACTTC
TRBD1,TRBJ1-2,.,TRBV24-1,CATSDLRQGNYGYTF,TGTGCCACCAGTGATTTGAGACAGGGTAACTATGGCTACACCTTC
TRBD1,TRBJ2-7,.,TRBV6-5,CASKEGTGAYEQYF,TGTGCCAGCAAAGAGGGGACAGGGGCTTACGAGCAGTACTTC
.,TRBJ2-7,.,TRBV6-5,CASSLNSYEQYF,TGTGCCAGCAGTCTGAACAGCTACGAGCAGTACTTC
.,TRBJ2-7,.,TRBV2,CASSIADLLSYEQYF,TGTGCCAGCTCAATAGCGGACCTCCTCTCCTACGAGCAGTACTTC
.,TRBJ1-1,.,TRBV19,CASSSWAVNTEAFF,TGTGCCAGTAGTAGTTGGGCAGTGAACACTGAAGCTTTCTTT
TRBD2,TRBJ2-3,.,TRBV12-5,CASVRGSTDTQYF,TGTGCTAGTGTGCGGGGGAGCACAGATACGCAGTATTTT
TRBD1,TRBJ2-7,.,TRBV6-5,CASRPGQPTYEQYF,TGTGCCAGCAGACCGGGACAGCCTACCTACGAGCAGTACTTC
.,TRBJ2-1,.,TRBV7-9,CASSSSRSADFPTRGEQFF,TGTGCCAGCAGCTCTTCACGCTCAGCGGATTTTCCCACCCGGGGTGAGCAGTTCTTC
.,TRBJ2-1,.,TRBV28,CASSWIARGEQFF,TGTGCCAGCAGTTGGATAGCTAGAGGTGAGCAGTTCTTC